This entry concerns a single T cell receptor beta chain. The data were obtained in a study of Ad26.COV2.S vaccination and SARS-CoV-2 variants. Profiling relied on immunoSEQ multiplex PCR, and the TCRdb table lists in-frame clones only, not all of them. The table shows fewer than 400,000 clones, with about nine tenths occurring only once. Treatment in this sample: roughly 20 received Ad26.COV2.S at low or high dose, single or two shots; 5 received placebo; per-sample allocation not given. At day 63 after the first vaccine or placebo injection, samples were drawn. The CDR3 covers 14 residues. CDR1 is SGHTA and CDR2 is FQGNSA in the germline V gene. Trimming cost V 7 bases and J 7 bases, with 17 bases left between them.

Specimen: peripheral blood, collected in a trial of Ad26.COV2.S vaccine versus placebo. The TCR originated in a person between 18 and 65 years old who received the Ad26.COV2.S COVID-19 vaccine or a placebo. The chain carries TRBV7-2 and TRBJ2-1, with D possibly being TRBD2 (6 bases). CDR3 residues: CASNRDFRTNEQFF. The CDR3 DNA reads TGTGCCAGCAACCGGGACTTCCGGACTAATGAGCAGTTCTTC. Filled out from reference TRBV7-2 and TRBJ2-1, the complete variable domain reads GAGVSQSPSNKVTEKGKDVELRCDPISGHTALYWYRQSLGQGLEFLIYFQGNSAPDKSGLPSDRFSAERTGGSVSTLTIQRTQQEDSAVYLCASNRDFRTNEQFFGPGTRLTVL.